This T cell receptor beta chain was profiled in a study of cytomegalovirus exposure and HLA in healthy donors. This PCR relied on a set of 60 Vbeta primers and 13 Jbeta primers. The assay was immunoSEQ multiplex PCR, and TCRdb's table has in-frame clones only and misses some. The table includes roughly 180,000 clones, less than 90% detected once. This clonotype originated in a boy between 5 and 17 years old in good health and CMV-seronegative. Material: PBMCs.

This CDR3 reads CASSPRGRATNEKLFF. CDR3 nucleotide sequence: TGTGCCAGCAGCCCTAGGGGGCGCGCAACTAATGAAAAACTGTTTTTT. J is TRBJ1-4 and V is TRBV7-9; TRBD1 matches 7 bases. The germline V gene has CDR1 SEHNR and CDR2 FQNEAQ (reference sequence). The CDR3 is made up of 16 amino acids. The V gene end was trimmed by 5 bases and the J gene end by 0 bases; junction bases not matched to a gene: 6.